Shown below are 14 T cell receptor beta chains from a single sample sequenced in a study of cytotoxic CD8 clonotypes in ibrutinib-treated CLL. TCRdb's table, derived via immunoSEQ multiplex PCR, lists solely in-frame clones and lacks some. The data hold tens of thousands of clones, with approximately 72% observed a single time. The sample here was PBMCs, taken before ibrutinib treatment. Receptors were obtained from a human donor with chronic lymphocytic leukemia.

The rearrangement joins TRBV18 to TRBJ2-5, with 10 positions matching TRBD2. This CDR3 has 15 amino acids. With 3 bases clipped from V and 5 bases from J, the junction kept 6 bases outside the gene matches. Germline-derived CDR1 and CDR2 are KGHSH and LQKENI. The CDR3 protein is CASSPPSGSGETQYF. DNA of the CDR3: TGTGCCAGCTCACCTCCTAGCGGGAGCGGGGAGACCCAGTACTTC. Full variable domain (missing parts from reference TRBV18 and TRBJ2-5): NAGVMQNPRHLVRRRGQEARLRCSPMKGHSHVYWYRQLPEEGLKFMVYLQKENIIDESGMPKERFSAEFPKEGPSILRIQQVVRGDSAAYFCASSPPSGSGETQYFGPGTRLLVL.

The genes are TRBV7-3 and TRBJ1-1; possible D gene TRBD1, 6 bases. The germline V and J ends were trimmed by 3 bases and 5 bases, with 13 bases remaining between them. From germline, CDR1 is SGHTA and CDR2 FQGTGA. This CDR3 region has 14 residues. This CDR3 reads CASSLTGGQTEAFF. CDR3 in DNA: TGTGCCAGCAGCTTGACTGGGGGCCAGACTGAAGCTTTCTTT. The variable domain in full, with the rest retrieved from reference TRBV7-3 and TRBJ1-1, is GAGVSQTPSNKVTEKGKYVELRCDPISGHTALYWYRQSLGQGPEFLIYFQGTGAADDSGLPNDRFFAVRPEGSVSTLKIQRTERGDSAVYLCASSLTGGQTEAFFGQGTRLTVV.

The rearrangement links TRBV10-3 to TRBJ1-5; the D is unclear. Germline CDR1 ENHRY, CDR2 SYGVKD. This CDR3 contains 15 residues. The germline V and J ends were trimmed by 2 bases and 3 bases, with 11 bases remaining between them. The CDR3 DNA reads TGTGCCATCAGTGAGGGGGTCGGGAACAATCAGCCCCAGCATTTT. This translates into CAISEGVGNNQPQHF.

The chain joins TRBV6-1 to TRBJ1-3, with D possibly TRBD1 on 6 matching bases. The CDR3 runs 15 residues. Between the trimmed V and J ends, which lost 2 bases and 4 bases, there was a span of 12 bases. Germline CDR1 is MNHNS and CDR2 is SASEGT. The CDR3 nucleotides are TGTGCCAGCAGTGAAATGGACAGTTGGGGAAACACCATATATTTT. This encodes CASSEMDSWGNTIYF.

The chain has TRBV19 and TRBJ1-3; D is possibly TRBD1 (6 bases). In germline, CDR1 is LNHDA, CDR2 SQIVND (reference sequence). The CDR3 runs 16 residues. The V gene lost 1 base and the J gene lost 2 bases, with 12 bases spanning the gap. CDR3 DNA: TGTGCCAGTAGTATAGGATACAGGGTTACTGGAAACACCATATATTTT. Protein product: CASSIGYRVTGNTIYF.

The chain couples TRBV14 to TRBJ2-2; the D gene is possibly TRBD1 (6 bases). The germline gives CDR1 SGHDN, CDR2 FVKESK. The CDR3 covers 15 residues. Trimming cost V 4 bases and J 4 bases, with 13 bases left between them. In nucleotides, the CDR3 is TGTGCCAGCAGCCGAAGCCAGGGGAGCACCGGGGAGCTGTTTTTT. This sequence encodes CASSRSQGSTGELFF. The full variable domain, completed using reference TRBV14 and TRBJ2-2, is EAGVTQFPSHSVIEKGQTVTLRCDPISGHDNLYWYRRVMGKEIKFLLHFVKESKQDESGMPNNRFLAERTGGTYSTLKVQPAELEDSGVYFCASSRSQGSTGELFFGEGSRLTVL.

The V gene is TRBV5-6, the J gene TRBJ2-7; perhaps TRBD2 as D (5 bases). Trimming stripped 1 base from V and 7 bases from J, with 15 bases between. The CDR3 has 14 amino acids. The germline V gene encodes CDR1 SGHDT and CDR2 YYEEEE. The DNA of the CDR3 is TGTGCCAGCAGCTTGTGGGCAGCCCCGGGAGAGCAGTACTTC. Protein product: CASSLWAAPGEQYF.

Written as DNA, the CDR3 is TGTGCCAGTAGTCCCCCCGTCAGGGGAATTGGGGAGACCCAGTACTTC. Its protein product is CASSPPVRGIGETQYF. The chain carries TRBV19 and TRBJ2-5, with a possible D match to TRBD1 (6 bases). This CDR3 is 16 amino acids long. Looked up from germline, CDR1 is LNHDA and CDR2 is SQIVND (reference sequence). Trimming removed 5 bases from V and 5 bases from J, with 21 bases in between.

This chain connects TRBV2 to TRBJ2-5; D ambiguous. This CDR3 has 12 residues. V shed 1 base and J shed 8 bases, with 8 bases lying between them. In germline, CDR1 is SNHLY, CDR2 FYNNEI. CDR3 sequence: CASSEGPKTQYF. CDR3 sequence (DNA): TGTGCCAGCAGTGAAGGTCCGAAAACCCAGTACTTC.

The CDR3 here is CASRVAGEGEQYF. CDR3 DNA sequence: TGTGCCAGCAGGGTAGCGGGAGAGGGCGAGCAGTACTTC. This rearrangement joins TRBV2 to TRBJ2-7, with 9 bases aligning to TRBD2. J was trimmed by 6 bases and V by 6 bases; bases with no gene match: 6. The germline V gene encodes CDR1 SNHLY and CDR2 FYNNEI. The CDR3 loop spans 13 amino acids.

The chain carries TRBV30 and TRBJ1-1, with a possible D match to TRBD1 (6 bases). V was pared by 0 bases and J by 13 bases, with 21 bases between. CDR1 and CDR2 from the germline V gene are GTSNPN and SVGIG (reference sequence). This CDR3 is built from 14 residues. The CDR3 spells CAWSVQGLSPKSFF. CDR3 bases: TGTGCCTGGAGTGTACAGGGTTTGAGTCCTAAGAGTTTCTTT.

The genes are TRBV30 and TRBJ1-1; D is uncertain. Germline values: CDR1 GTSNPN, CDR2 SVGIG (reference sequence). V shed 0 bases and J shed 0 bases, with 5 bases lying between them. This CDR3 region has 13 residues. The CDR3 region is CAWSVGVNTEAFF. The CDR3, as DNA: TGTGCCTGGAGTGTCGGGGTGAACACTGAAGCTTTCTTT.

This clone was seen a few times. The CDR3 sequence is CASSPPLNRDTEAFF. The CDR3 region has the DNA TGTGCCAGCTCACCACCGTTGAACAGGGACACTGAAGCTTTCTTT. V is TRBV18 and J is TRBJ1-1, with a tentative D call TRBD1 (6 bases). The V and J ends lost 0 bases and 3 bases respectively, with 11 bases between them. Germline CDR1 and CDR2: KGHSH and LQKENI. The CDR3 loop spans 15 amino acids. The variable domain in full, with the rest retrieved from reference TRBV18 and TRBJ1-1, is NAGVMQNPRHLVRRRGQEARLRCSPMKGHSHVYWYRQLPEEGLKFMVYLQKENIIDESGMPKERFSAEFPKEGPSILRIQQVVRGDSAAYFCASSPPLNRDTEAFFGQGTRLTVV.

The gene calls are TRBV5-1 and TRBJ2-7; 7 bases agree with TRBD1. In germline, CDR1 is SGHRS, CDR2 YFSETQ. The CDR3 has 13 amino acids. The junction had 7 bases not matched to a gene; V was cut back by 4 bases and J by 6 bases. The CDR3: CASSRRQGFEQYF. The DNA of the CDR3 is TGCGCCAGCAGCAGAAGACAGGGTTTCGAGCAGTACTTC.